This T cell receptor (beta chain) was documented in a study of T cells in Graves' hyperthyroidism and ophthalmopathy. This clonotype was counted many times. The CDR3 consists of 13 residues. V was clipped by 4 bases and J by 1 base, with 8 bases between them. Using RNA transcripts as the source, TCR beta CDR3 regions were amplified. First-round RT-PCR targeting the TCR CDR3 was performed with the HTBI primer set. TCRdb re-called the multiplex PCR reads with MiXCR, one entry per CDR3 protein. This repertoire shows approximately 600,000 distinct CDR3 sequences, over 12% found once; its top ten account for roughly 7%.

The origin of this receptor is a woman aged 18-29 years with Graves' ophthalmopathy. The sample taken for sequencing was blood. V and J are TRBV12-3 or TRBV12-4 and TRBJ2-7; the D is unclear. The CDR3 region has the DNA TGTGCCAGCAGTTCCATCGGGTCCTACGAGCAGTACTTC. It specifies CASSSIGSYEQYF.